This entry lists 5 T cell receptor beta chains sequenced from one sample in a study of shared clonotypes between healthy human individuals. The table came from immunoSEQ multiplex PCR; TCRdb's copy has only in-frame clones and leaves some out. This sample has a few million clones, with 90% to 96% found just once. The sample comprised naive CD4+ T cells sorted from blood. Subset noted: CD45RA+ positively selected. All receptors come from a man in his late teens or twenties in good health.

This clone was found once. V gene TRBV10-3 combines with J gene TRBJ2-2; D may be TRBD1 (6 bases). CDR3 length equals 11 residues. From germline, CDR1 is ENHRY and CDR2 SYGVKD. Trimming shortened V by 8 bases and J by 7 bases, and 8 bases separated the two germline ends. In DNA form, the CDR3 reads TGTGCCATCCAGGGGTTCGGGGAGCTGTTTTTT. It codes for CAIQGFGELFF.

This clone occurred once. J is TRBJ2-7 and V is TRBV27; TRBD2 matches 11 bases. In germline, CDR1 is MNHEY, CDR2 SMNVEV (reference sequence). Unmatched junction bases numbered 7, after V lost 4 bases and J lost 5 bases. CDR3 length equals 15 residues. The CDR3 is CASSYLSGGAHEQYF. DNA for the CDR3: TGTGCCAGCAGTTACCTTAGCGGGGGGGCCCACGAGCAGTACTTC.

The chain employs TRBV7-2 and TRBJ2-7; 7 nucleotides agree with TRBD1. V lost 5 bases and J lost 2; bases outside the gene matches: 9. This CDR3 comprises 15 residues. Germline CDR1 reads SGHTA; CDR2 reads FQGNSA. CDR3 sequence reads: CASSPQDRQTYEQYF. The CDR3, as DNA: TGTGCCAGCAGCCCCCAGGACAGGCAAACCTACGAGCAGTACTTC.

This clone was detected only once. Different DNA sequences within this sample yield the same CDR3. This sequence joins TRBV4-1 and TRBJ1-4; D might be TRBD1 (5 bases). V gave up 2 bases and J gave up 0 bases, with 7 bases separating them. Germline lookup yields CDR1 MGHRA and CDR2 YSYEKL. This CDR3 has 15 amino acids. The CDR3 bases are TGCGCCAGCAGCCAATGGGGCGCAACTAATGAAAAACTGTTTTTT. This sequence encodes CASSQWGATNEKLFF.

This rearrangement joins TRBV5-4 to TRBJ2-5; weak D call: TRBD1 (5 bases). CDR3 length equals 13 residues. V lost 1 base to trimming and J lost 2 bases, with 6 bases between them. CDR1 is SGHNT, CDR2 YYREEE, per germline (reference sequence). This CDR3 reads CASSLYRQETQYF. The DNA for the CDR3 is TGTGCCAGCAGCTTGTACAGGCAAGAGACCCAGTACTTC.